One and the same sample provided the 16 T cell receptor beta chains below, sequenced in a study of blood T cell repertoires in COVID-19. Libraries were prepared by immunoSEQ multiplex PCR; TCRdb keeps only in-frame clonotypes and omits some of them. Of 100,000 or so clones listed, approximately 84% are singletons. Sequenced: peripheral blood. The receptors shown here come from an older woman with acute or convalescent COVID-19.

This clone was seen a few times. J is TRBJ1-3 and V is TRBV30; D gene ambiguous. Germline assignment: CDR1 GTSNPN and CDR2 SVGIG (reference sequence). There are 16 residues in the CDR3. The germline V and J ends were trimmed by 1 base and 0 bases, with 13 bases remaining between them. The CDR3 sequence is CAWSGLLGVSGNTIYF. The DNA of the CDR3 is TGTGCCTGGAGTGGCCTCCTCGGGGTCTCTGGAAACACCATATATTTT.

In its sample, this clone was seen a few times. V is TRBV5-6 and J is TRBJ1-1; D gene ambiguous. This CDR3 has 13 residues. From germline, CDR1 is SGHDT and CDR2 YYEEEE. Trimming cost V 4 bases and J 0 bases, with 7 bases left between them. The chain's CDR3 is CASSPRVNTEAFF. DNA for the CDR3: TGTGCCAGCAGCCCCCGGGTGAACACTGAAGCTTTCTTT.

This chain joins TRBV5-1 and TRBJ1-3; perhaps TRBD1 as D (5 bases). Germline lookup yields CDR1 SGHRS and CDR2 YFSETQ. V shed 10 bases and J shed 1 base, with 15 bases lying between them. The CDR3 totals 14 residues. Here the CDR3 DNA reads TGCGCCTCCCGGGGGGGACTGTCTGGAAACACCATATATTTT. Protein: CASRGGLSGNTIYF. Drawing the rest from reference TRBV5-1 and TRBJ1-3, the complete variable domain is KAGVTQTPRYLIKTRGQQVTLSCSPISGHRSVSWYQQTPGQGLQFLFEYFSETQRNKGNFPGRFSGRQFSNSRSEMNVSTLELGDSALYLCASRGGLSGNTIYFGEGSWLTVV.

The chain carries TRBV4-1 and TRBJ2-2; D gene uncertain. V lost 2 bases and J 5 bases, leaving 6 bases between the germline ends. Germline V gene data show CDR1 as MGHRA and CDR2 as YSYEKL. This CDR3 has 13 residues. CDR3 sequence (DNA): TGCGCCAGCAGCCAACAGATGACCGGGGAGCTGTTTTTT. Protein product: CASSQQMTGELFF.

The chain couples TRBV28 to TRBJ2-7; 9 bases line up with TRBD1. In germline, CDR1 is MDHEN, CDR2 SYDVKM. The length of the CDR3 is 14 residues. Trimming took 6 bases from V and 5 from J; bases not matched to a gene: 8. The DNA for the CDR3 is TGTGCCAGCAGCCGTACAGGGGGCAGCGACGAGCAGTACTTC. Translating gives CASSRTGGSDEQYF.

The V call is TRBV7-6, the J call TRBJ2-3; D ambiguous. V lost 5 bases and J lost 2, with 20 bases in between. The CDR3 extends over 17 amino acids. Germline CDR1 reads SGHVS; CDR2 reads FNYEAQ. The CDR3 bases are TGTGCCAGCAGCCCCCGAGTTTCCCTAAGAGACACAGATACGCAGTATTTT. This translates into CASSPRVSLRDTDTQYF.

The chain has TRBV30 and TRBJ1-2; D unresolved. Per the germline V gene, CDR1 is GTSNPN and CDR2 is SVGIG (reference sequence). Trimming shortened V by 3 bases and J by 5 bases, and 13 bases separated the two germline ends. The CDR3 is 13 amino acids. The chain's CDR3 is CAWSLTTGYGYTF. CDR3 coding DNA: TGTGCCTGGAGCCTAACGACGGGGTATGGCTACACCTTC.

The chain carries TRBV27 and TRBJ1-2; perhaps TRBD1 as D (6 bases). V was trimmed by 5 bases and J by 4 bases, leaving 17 bases between them. Germline CDR1 and CDR2: MNHEY and SMNVEV (reference sequence). The CDR3 runs to 15 residues. CDR3 residues: CASSTTTGTLYGYTF. The DNA of the CDR3 is TGTGCCAGCAGTACCACAACAGGGACCCTCTATGGCTACACCTTC.

The CDR3 DNA reads as TGTGCCAGCTCACGCGAAGTCTCTGGGGCCAACGTCCTGACTTTC. Protein sequence: CASSREVSGANVLTF. The chain employs TRBV18 and TRBJ2-6; D gene uncertain. The CDR3 length is 15 residues. V dropped 4 bases and J dropped 0 bases, with 7 bases sitting between them. CDR1 KGHSH and CDR2 LQKENI come from the germline V gene.

The chain couples TRBV5-1 to TRBJ1-6, with 7 nucleotides matching TRBD1. CDR3 length equals 16 residues. J gave up 13 bases and V 4 bases, and 17 bases lay outside the gene matches. Germline assignment: CDR1 SGHRS and CDR2 YFSETQ. CDR3 nucleotide sequence: TGCGCCAGCAGCCAGCAAACCGGGACAGCGGTATCGCCCCTCCACTTT. Translated: CASSQQTGTAVSPLHF.

In DNA form, the CDR3 reads TGTGCCAGCAGCCCGACCCCGGGAAAATACAATGAGCAGTTCTTC. Translated: CASSPTPGKYNEQFF. J is TRBJ2-1 and V is TRBV7-9; weak D call: TRBD2 (5 bases). V lost 5 bases, J lost 4 bases, and 15 bases lay in between. Germline CDR1 and CDR2: SEHNR and FQNEAQ (reference sequence). The CDR3 length is 15 residues. Variable domain in full (rest from reference TRBV7-9 and TRBJ2-1): DTGVSQNPRHKITKRGQNVTFRCDPISEHNRLYWYRQTLGQGPEFLTYFQNEAQLEKSRLLSDRFSAERPKGSFSTLEIQRTEQGDSAMYLCASSPTPGKYNEQFFGPGTRLTVL.

The V and J genes are TRBV5-4 and TRBJ1-1, with a possible D match to TRBD1 (5 bases). Deletions cut 1 base from V and 2 bases from J, with 12 bases between. This CDR3 comprises 15 residues. Per germline, CDR1 SGHNT and CDR2 YYREEE (reference sequence). DNA for the CDR3: TGTGCCAGCAGCTTGACGGGGGTTCGCAACACTGAAGCTTTCTTT. Protein product: CASSLTGVRNTEAFF.

DNA for the CDR3: TGTGCCAGCAGTGGGGGACAGGGGCGGGGGGAAAAACTGTTTTTT. Translating it yields CASSGGQGRGEKLFF. The rearrangement uses TRBV27 and TRBJ1-4; 10 bases align to TRBD1. The V gene's germline CDR1 is MNHEY and CDR2 SMNVEV (reference sequence). Trimming removed 5 bases from V and 8 bases from J; junction bases left unmatched: 8. There are 15 residues in the CDR3.

The table lists this clone with a few counts. The chain recombines TRBV7-2 with TRBJ2-7, with a possible D match to TRBD2 (7 bases). CDR1 and CDR2 from the germline V gene are SGHTA and FQGNSA. CDR3 length: 17 residues. V was cut by 4 bases and J by 7 bases, with 26 bases left in between. The CDR3 coding sequence is TGTGCCAGCAGCTACTCGTCAAGGCGCGGGGGCCGAGGGGAGCAGTACTTC. Protein sequence: CASSYSSRRGGRGEQYF.

The rearrangement uses TRBV24-1 and TRBJ1-2, with D hard to call. Germline CDR1 is KGHDR and CDR2 is SFDVKD. Deletions cut 3 bases from V and 4 bases from J, with 8 bases between. This CDR3 is 13 amino acids long. CDR3 in amino acids: CATSDNLFYGYTF. CDR3 DNA sequence: TGTGCCACCAGTGATAACTTATTCTATGGCTACACCTTC.

This clone showed up just a few times. V gene TRBV7-9 combines with J gene TRBJ1-1; D is perhaps TRBD1 (5 bases). V was shortened by 7 bases and J by 5 bases, with 11 bases between the two germline ends. Germline V gene lookup returns CDR1 SEHNR and CDR2 FQNEAQ (reference sequence). The CDR3 contains 12 residues. The CDR3: CASTLRGTEAFF. Here the CDR3 DNA reads TGTGCCAGCACCCTACGGGGGACTGAAGCTTTCTTT.